This is a list of T cell receptor beta chains from one sample in a study of blood T cell repertoires in COVID-19. Profiling relied on immunoSEQ multiplex PCR, and the TCRdb table lists in-frame clones only, not all of them. The table records some 52,000 clones, about 90% of them present only once. Sequenced: peripheral blood. These receptors all come from a human donor with active COVID-19. The donor label of this sample is uncertain. CDR3s include the opening cysteine and the closing phenylalanine or tryptophan. The order of the fields is V gene, clone size, D gene, J gene, CDR3 protein, CDR3 DNA. A D gene is named only where the DNA matches it firmly. Some rows mark clone size as missing; the rest say once, few, many or name a class of expanded clone.

V: TRBV7-2
size: -
D: -
J: TRBJ1-3
CDR3: CASSFPGVNTIYF
DNA: TGTGCCAGCAGCTTTCCGGGGGTAAACACCATATATTTT

V: TRBV6-2/TRBV6-3
size: -
D: TRBD1
J: TRBJ1-2
CDR3: CASSPTGGYYGYTF
DNA: TGTGCCAGCAGTCCGACAGGGGGATACTATGGCTACACCTTC

V: TRBV7-2
size: -
D: TRBD2
J: TRBJ2-2
CDR3: CASSLTSGGTSGELFF
DNA: TGTGCCAGCAGCTTGACTAGCGGGGGAACTTCCGGGGAGCTGTTTTTT

V: TRBV4-3
size: -
D: -
J: TRBJ1-1
CDR3: CASSPGATDTEAFF
DNA: TGCGCCAGCAGCCCAGGGGCGACGGACACTGAAGCTTTCTTT

V: TRBV6-2/TRBV6-3
size: -
D: TRBD2
J: TRBJ2-3
CDR3: CASSLGLVFTDTQYF
DNA: TGTGCCAGCAGCCTGGGACTAGTTTTCACAGATACGCAGTATTTT

V: TRBV11-3
size: -
D: -
J: TRBJ2-1
CDR3: CASSLQGNEQFF
DNA: TGTGCCAGCAGCTTACAGGGGAATGAGCAGTTCTTC

V: TRBV7-2
size: -
D: TRBD2
J: TRBJ2-7
CDR3: CASSVTSGAVGEQYF
DNA: TGTGCCAGCAGCGTGACTAGCGGGGCGGTGGGGGAGCAGTACTTC

V: TRBV24-1
size: -
D: TRBD2
J: TRBJ2-7
CDR3: CATSDGPTSGTGKQYF
DNA: TGTGCCACCAGTGATGGCCCGACTAGCGGGACCGGGAAGCAGTACTTC

V: TRBV4-2
size: -
D: -
J: TRBJ2-1
CDR3: CASSRSLSSYNEQFF
DNA: TGTGCCAGCAGCAGGAGTCTCAGCTCCTACAATGAGCAGTTCTTC

V: TRBV6-2/TRBV6-3
size: -
D: -
J: TRBJ2-1
CDR3: CASSYSAGRGQFF
DNA: TGTGCCAGCAGTTACTCCGCGGGCCGCGGGCAGTTCTTC

V: TRBV19
size: once
D: TRBD2
J: TRBJ2-7
CDR3: CASSISPGGSYEQYF
DNA: TGTGCCAGTAGTATTTCCCCGGGGGGATCCTACGAGCAGTACTTC

V: TRBV4-1
size: -
D: -
J: TRBJ2-5
CDR3: CASSQNGFGQSQETQYF
DNA: TGCGCCAGCAGCCAAAACGGGTTCGGACAGTCACAAGAGACCCAGTACTTC

V: TRBV18
size: -
D: -
J: TRBJ2-6
CDR3: CASSPAGTGANVLTF
DNA: TGTGCCAGCTCACCCGCAGGGACTGGGGCCAACGTCCTGACTTTC

V: TRBV9
size: -
D: TRBD1
J: TRBJ1-6
CDR3: CASSRQGNDSPLHF
DNA: TGTGCCAGCAGCAGACAGGGTAACGATTCACCCCTCCACTTT

V: TRBV4-3
size: -
D: TRBD1
J: TRBJ2-7
CDR3: CASSARTGGDEQYF
DNA: TGCGCCAGCAGCGCCAGAACAGGGGGCGACGAGCAGTACTTC

V: TRBV5-1
size: -
D: TRBD1
J: TRBJ1-6
CDR3: CASSSGDRTLSYNSPLHF
DNA: TGCGCCAGCAGCTCGGGGGACAGGACTCTCTCCTATAATTCACCCCTCCACTTT

V: TRBV4-3
size: -
D: -
J: TRBJ1-2
CDR3: CASSQSPGVGGYTF
DNA: TGCGCCAGCAGCCAAAGCCCCGGGGTGGGGGGCTACACCTTC

V: TRBV27
size: -
D: -
J: TRBJ1-5
CDR3: CASSSVELGPGQPQHF
DNA: TGTGCCAGCAGTTCGGTCGAGTTGGGGCCTGGTCAGCCCCAGCATTTT

V: TRBV7-7
size: -
D: -
J: TRBJ1-2
CDR3: CASSPEGGGTYGYTF
DNA: TGTGCTAGCAGCCCCGAAGGAGGTGGCACCTATGGCTACACCTTC

V: TRBV9
size: -
D: -
J: TRBJ1-3
CDR3: CASSPLGEPSGNTIYF
DNA: TGTGCCAGCAGCCCTCTTGGGGAGCCCTCTGGAAACACCATATATTTT

V: TRBV6-2/TRBV6-3
size: once
D: -
J: TRBJ2-5
CDR3: CASSYSTGLGQETQYF
DNA: TGTGCCAGCAGTTACTCTACAGGGCTAGGACAAGAGACCCAGTACTTC

V: TRBV2
size: -
D: -
J: TRBJ1-6
CDR3: CASRTGTTNSPLHF
DNA: TGTGCCAGTAGGACGGGGACAACAAATTCACCCCTCCACTTT

V: TRBV5-4
size: -
D: TRBD2
J: TRBJ2-5
CDR3: CASSLRGRGETQYF
DNA: TGTGCCAGCAGCCTACGGGGGAGGGGAGAGACCCAGTACTTC

V: TRBV19
size: -
D: -
J: TRBJ1-2
CDR3: CASRPESYYGYTF
DNA: TGTGCCAGTAGACCGGAGAGCTACTATGGCTACACCTTC

V: TRBV7-2
size: once
D: -
J: TRBJ1-6
CDR3: CASSFGGGNSPLHF
DNA: TGTGCCAGCAGCTTCGGGGGTGGTAATTCACCCCTCCACTTT

V: TRBV10-3
size: -
D: TRBD1
J: TRBJ1-2
CDR3: CAISPGTGLYGYTF
DNA: TGTGCCATCAGTCCCGGGACAGGCCTCTATGGCTACACCTTC